This T cell receptor beta chain appears in the sequencing data of a study of cytomegalovirus exposure and HLA in healthy donors. Background on the study: Clustering assigned 70% to 85% of the roughly 420 genotyped donors to the Caucasian-associated ancestry cluster.

The PCR made use of 60 Vbeta and 13 Jbeta primers. Profiling relied on immunoSEQ multiplex PCR, and the TCRdb table lists in-frame clones only, not all of them. Of about 140,000 clones in the sample, approximately 79% were seen once. General study results and limits: TCR beta V segments were, for the most part, productive about 87% or about 30% of the time in an earlier analysis. With high specificity and sensitivity, the classifier reportedly diagnosed cytomegalovirus status. V- and J-gene trimming of TCR beta was linked (in a later analysis) to a missense DCLRE1C variant.

Regarding this clone: Its antigen is currently unknown.

Germline loops: CDR1 WNHNN, CDR2 SYGVQD (reference sequence). V was trimmed by 0 bases and J by 2 bases, leaving 16 bases between them. This CDR3 has 17 amino acids. This chain connects TRBV10-1 to TRBJ1-1; D is perhaps TRBD1 (6 bases). The TCR was taken from a man in his forties or fifties in good health and CMV-seropositive. The sample comprised PBMCs. CDR3 in DNA: TGCGCCAGCAGTGAGTCGACTCTTGGGGGCATAAACACTGAAGCTTTCTTT. Amino acid sequence: CASSESTLGGINTEAFF.